What follows is one TCR beta chain and its context. As yet, its antigen is unknown. This sample stems from a study of cytomegalovirus exposure and HLA in healthy donors. Study-level findings and limits: Overall, approximately 150 TCR beta chains were annotated as cytomegalovirus-associated. Confirmation was obtained in vitro that a few CMV-associated chains are specific for CMV antigens. Subsequent analysis showed first-cohort TCR clusters tending to co-occur in around 130 validation repertoires.

Germline assignment: CDR1 LNHDA and CDR2 SQIVND (reference sequence). There are 13 residues in the CDR3. V lost 6 bases and J lost 10, with 18 bases in between. The validation cohort, a group of 120 subjects, included the donors and was separate from the roughly 700-subject first cohort. Clones were sequenced by immunoSEQ multiplex PCR, and TCRdb holds only the in-frame ones, with some missing. This sample has roughly 120,000 clones, with around 86% found just once. Sequenced: PBMCs. This chain joins TRBV19 and TRBJ1-1; D is unresolved. The TCR sequence derives from a man aged 18 to 30 in good health and CMV-seronegative. The CDR3 DNA reads as TGTGCCAGTAGCCCCTTTCCCGGGGAGAGAGCTTTCTTT. It specifies CASSPFPGERAFF.